This T cell receptor beta chain came from a study of blood T cell repertoires in COVID-19. On the study more broadly: Italy, Spain and the United States were the sources of the convalescent and acute COVID-19 samples.

Followed over time, Seattle patients had been enrolled while infection was active. The CDR3 contains 13 residues. V dropped 4 bases and J dropped 1 base, with 7 bases sitting between them. The germline CDR1 and CDR2 sequences are LGHNT and FRNRAP. Sequencing used immunoSEQ multiplex PCR; TCRdb keeps in-frame clones, though not all of them. The data show some 520,000 clones, with 89% seen just once and roughly 0.92% held by the top ten. The chain is built from TRBV12-5 and TRBJ2-5; D remains ambiguous. This sequence was found in a young man with COVID-19, enrolled during active disease. Sequenced: peripheral blood. Here the CDR3 reads CASGYSIQETQYF. Here the CDR3 DNA reads TGTGCTAGTGGTTACTCGATCCAAGAGACCCAGTACTTC.